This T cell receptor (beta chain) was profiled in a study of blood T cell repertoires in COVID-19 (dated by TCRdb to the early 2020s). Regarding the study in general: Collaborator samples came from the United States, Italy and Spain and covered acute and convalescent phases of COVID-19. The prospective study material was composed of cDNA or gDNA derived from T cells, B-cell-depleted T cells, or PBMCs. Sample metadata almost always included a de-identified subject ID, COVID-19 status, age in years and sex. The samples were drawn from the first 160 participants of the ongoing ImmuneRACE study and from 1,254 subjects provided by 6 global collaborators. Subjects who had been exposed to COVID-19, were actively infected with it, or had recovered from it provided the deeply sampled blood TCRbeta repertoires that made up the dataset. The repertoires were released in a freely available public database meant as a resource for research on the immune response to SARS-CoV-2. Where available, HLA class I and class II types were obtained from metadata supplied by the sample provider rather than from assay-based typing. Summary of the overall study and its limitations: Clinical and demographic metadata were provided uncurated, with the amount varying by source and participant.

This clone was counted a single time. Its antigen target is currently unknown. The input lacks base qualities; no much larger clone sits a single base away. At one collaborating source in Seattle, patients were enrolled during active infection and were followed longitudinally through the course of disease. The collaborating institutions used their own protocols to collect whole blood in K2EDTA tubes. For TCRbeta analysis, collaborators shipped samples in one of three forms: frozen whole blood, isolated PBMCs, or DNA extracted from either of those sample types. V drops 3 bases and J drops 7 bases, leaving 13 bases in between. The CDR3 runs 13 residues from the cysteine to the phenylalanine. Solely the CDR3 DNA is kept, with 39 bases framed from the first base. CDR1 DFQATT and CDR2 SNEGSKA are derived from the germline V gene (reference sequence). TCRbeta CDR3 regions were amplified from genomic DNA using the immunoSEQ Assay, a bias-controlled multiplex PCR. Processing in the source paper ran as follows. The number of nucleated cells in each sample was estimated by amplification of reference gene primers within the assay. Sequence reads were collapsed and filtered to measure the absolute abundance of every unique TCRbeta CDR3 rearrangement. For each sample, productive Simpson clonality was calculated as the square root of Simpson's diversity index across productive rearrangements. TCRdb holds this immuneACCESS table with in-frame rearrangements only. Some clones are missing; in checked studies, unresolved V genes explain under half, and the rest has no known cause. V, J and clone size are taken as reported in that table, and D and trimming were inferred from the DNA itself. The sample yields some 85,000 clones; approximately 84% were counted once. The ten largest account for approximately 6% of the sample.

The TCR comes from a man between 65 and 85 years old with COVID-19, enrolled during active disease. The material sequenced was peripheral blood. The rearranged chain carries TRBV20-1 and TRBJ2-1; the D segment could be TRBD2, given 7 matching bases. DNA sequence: TGCAGTGCTAGTAGGACTAGGGGGAATGAGCAGTTCTTC. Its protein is CSASRTRGNEQFF.